This TCR beta chain was recorded in a study of coeliac disease. Study-level background: The study queried TRBV7-2 bias without high-resolution HLA data.

TCRdb's copy holds only in-frame clones and misses some; the assay was immunoSEQ multiplex PCR. Of approximately 4,400 clones detected, roughly 64% appear once; the ten largest clones hold 23%. With regard to this clone: The antigen is unknown.

Whole-study findings and limits: Control samples showed higher TRB and TRG clonality than intraepithelial and lamina propria samples in active celiac disease. Of coeliac lamina propria samples, about 55% of the 18 held published gliadin-specific TRB sequences, versus 1 of 6 controls. Few TRB amino acid sequences were shared between samples; most were unique.

Germline-derived CDR1 and CDR2 are SNHLY and FYNNEI. Trimming took off 7 bases at V and 4 bases at J, with 8 bases between the two ends. The CDR3 length is 13 residues. The sample was lymphocytes from the gut lamina propria. This clonotype originated in a woman in her 30s without celiac disease. The chain is built from TRBV2 and TRBJ1-6; D remains ambiguous. The chain's CDR3 is CASKSSYNSPLHF. Written as DNA, the CDR3 is TGTGCCAGCAAATCGTCTTATAATTCACCCCTCCACTTT. The entire variable domain, with the rest obtained from reference TRBV2 and TRBJ1-6, is as follows: EPEVTQTPSHQVTQMGQEVILRCVPISNHLYFYWYRQILGQKVEFLVSFYNNEISEKSEIFDDQFSVERPDGSNFTLKIRSTKLEDSAMYFCASKSSYNSPLHFGNGTRLTVT.